This T cell receptor beta chain was sequenced in a study of cytomegalovirus exposure and HLA in healthy donors. Regarding the study as a whole: In a later analysis, V- and J-gene trimming of beta chains associated with a DCLRE1C missense variant, replicated independently. Immune exposure data for these donors was limited to CMV serostatus. Earlier analysis found most TCR beta V segments productive about 87% or about 30% of the time. In a later analysis, TCR association rates varied by HLA locus: DRB1 most, HLA-C fewest.

The PCR was carried out with 60 Vbeta primers and 13 Jbeta primers. Only in-frame clones appear in the TCRdb table, and some are missing; sequencing was by immunoSEQ multiplex PCR. The data show about 160,000 clones, roughly 88% seen once. A word on this clone: Its antigen is unknown.

The CDR3 has 15 residues. The germline V gene encodes CDR1 KGHSH and CDR2 LQKENI. The V and J ends lost 4 bases and 6 bases respectively, with 16 bases between them. This TCR derives from a woman under 30 in good health and CMV-seronegative. The rearrangement uses TRBV18 and TRBJ1-3; D ambiguous. Sequencing was done on a sample of PBMCs. The CDR3 region is CASSLLEGTENTIYF. CDR3 nucleotide sequence: TGTGCCAGCTCACTCTTAGAGGGTACCGAAAACACCATATATTTT.